A single sample is the source of the 21 T cell receptor beta chains below, sequenced in a study of T cell repertoires in ileal Crohn's disease. Time point given: neoterminal ileum biopsy at postoperative endoscopy, about 6 months after surgery. Data came from immunoSEQ multiplex PCR; TCRdb stores just in-frame clones and leaves some out. Of roughly 62,000 clones listed, roughly nine tenths are singletons. The sample taken for sequencing was ileal tissue. Receptors originate from an adult with Crohn's disease.

This clone has a single count. The rearrangement links TRBV30 to TRBJ2-6; D gene uncertain. Germline V gene lookup returns CDR1 GTSNPN and CDR2 SVGIG (reference sequence). V lost 4 bases and J 0 bases, leaving 10 bases between the germline ends. The CDR3 spans 15 residues. The CDR3 coding sequence is TGTGCCTGGACGATACTGAGCTCTGGGGCCAACGTCCTGACTTTC. It encodes CAWTILSSGANVLTF.

The rearrangement links TRBV5-1 to TRBJ2-3, with D tentatively TRBD1 (5 bases). In germline, CDR1 is SGHRS, CDR2 YFSETQ. The CDR3 has 14 amino acids. The V gene lost 0 bases and the J gene lost 0 bases, with 5 bases spanning the gap. CDR3 sequence reads: CASSLGTSTDTQYF. As DNA, the CDR3 is TGCGCCAGCAGCTTGGGGACAAGCACAGATACGCAGTATTTT.

The J gene is TRBJ1-1, the V gene TRBV18, with 11 bases that match TRBD1. This CDR3 comprises 17 residues. Germline V gene lookup returns CDR1 KGHSH and CDR2 LQKENI. V shed 3 bases, J shed 1 base, and the junction held 7 bases outside the gene matches. Here the CDR3 DNA reads TGTGCCAGCTCACCGACAATAGGGACAGGGGGGAACACTGAAGCTTTCTTT. It translates to CASSPTIGTGGNTEAFF.

Only one count was recorded for this clone. Other DNA sequences in this specimen translate into the identical CDR3. The chain's CDR3 is CASSLGGASTDTQYF. CDR3 sequence (DNA): TGCGCCAGCAGCTTAGGGGGAGCTAGCACAGATACGCAGTATTTT. The genes are TRBV5-1 and TRBJ2-3, with D perhaps TRBD1 (6 bases). The CDR3 loop spans 15 amino acids. The germline gives CDR1 SGHRS, CDR2 YFSETQ. The germline V and J ends were trimmed by 2 bases and 0 bases, with 10 bases remaining between them. Combining the CDR3 with reference TRBV5-1 and TRBJ2-3 gives the whole variable domain KAGVTQTPRYLIKTRGQQVTLSCSPISGHRSVSWYQQTPGQGLQFLFEYFSETQRNKGNFPGRFSGRQFSNSRSEMNVSTLELGDSALYLCASSLGGASTDTQYFGPGTRLTVL.

This rearrangement joins TRBV10-3 to TRBJ1-2; TRBD1 might be the D (5 bases). The V end lost 2 bases, the J end lost 7 bases, and 11 bases lay between the germline ends. The germline gives CDR1 ENHRY, CDR2 SYGVKD. The CDR3 sequence is 13 residues long. CDR3 loop: CAISEEMGGGYTF. For the CDR3, the DNA is TGTGCCATCAGTGAGGAGATGGGGGGTGGCTACACCTTC.

The V and J genes are TRBV15 and TRBJ2-7; D uncertain. Between the trimmed V and J ends, which lost 2 bases and 6 bases, there was a span of 11 bases. This CDR3 region has 13 residues. CDR1 is LNHNV, CDR2 YYDKDF, per germline (reference sequence). In nucleotides, the CDR3 is TGTGCCACCAGCAGAAAGCCCCGGGTCGAGCAGTACGTC. It translates to CATSRKPRVEQYV.

This clone has only one observation. The rearrangement joins TRBV2 to TRBJ2-2; tentative D call: TRBD1 (6 bases). The V end lost 4 bases, the J end lost 6 bases, and 15 bases lay between the germline ends. The CDR3 has 15 residues. Germline V gene lookup returns CDR1 SNHLY and CDR2 FYNNEI. The CDR3 DNA reads TGTGCCAGCAGTGGGGCCGGGTGGGGGCCCGGGGAGCTGTTTTTT. Translation gives CASSGAGWGPGELFF.

The CDR3 protein is CASSIILHSSYEQYV. The DNA for the CDR3 is TGTGCCAGCAGCATCATTTTACACAGCTCCTACGAGCAGTACGTC. The chain links TRBV5-5 to TRBJ2-7; D call uncertain. With 4 bases removed from V and 0 bases from J, the gap between germline ends came to 14 bases. CDR3 length equals 15 residues. Germline CDR1 is SGHKS and CDR2 is YYEKEE (reference sequence).

This chain joins TRBV5-4 and TRBJ2-2; D is possibly TRBD1 (6 bases). V was cut by 2 bases and J by 3 bases, with 14 bases left in between. The CDR3 covers 16 residues. The germline gives CDR1 SGHNT, CDR2 YYREEE (reference sequence). For the CDR3, the DNA is TGTGCCAGCAGCTTAAACAGGGCCGCGGACACCGGGGAGCTGTTTTTT. The encoded protein is CASSLNRAADTGELFF.

V is TRBV10-3 and J is TRBJ2-2; D is possibly TRBD2 (5 bases). The CDR3 is made up of 14 amino acids. Trimming left V 3 bases short and J 4 bases short, with 9 bases between. Germline V gene sequence: CDR1 ENHRY, CDR2 SYGVKD. The CDR3 DNA follows: TGTGCCATCAGTGAAGGACGGGGCACCGGGGAGCTGTTTTTT. Protein product: CAISEGRGTGELFF.

This clone was seen only a few times. The chain combines TRBV19 with TRBJ2-1; D gene unclear. This CDR3 region has 14 residues. From germline, CDR1 is LNHDA and CDR2 SQIVND (reference sequence). The V gene lost 5 bases and the J gene lost 6 bases, with 14 bases spanning the gap. Here the CDR3 reads CASSSPVGFNEQFF. The CDR3 DNA is TGTGCCAGTAGTTCCCCGGTCGGGTTCAATGAGCAGTTCTTC.

V and J are TRBV5-6 and TRBJ1-5; 9 nucleotides align to TRBD1. Germline CDR1 reads SGHDT; CDR2 reads YYEEEE. The CDR3 runs to 17 residues. The V gene end was trimmed by 0 bases and the J gene end by 4 bases; junction bases not matched to a gene: 8. CDR3 sequence (DNA): TGTGCCAGCAGCTTGGCCGACAGGGGGTTTCGAAATCAGCCCCAGCATTTT. Translation gives CASSLADRGFRNQPQHF.

The table lists this clone with a few counts. The sample has other DNA sequences that encode this CDR3 too. The chain recombines TRBV29-1 with TRBJ2-7; D is perhaps TRBD2 (6 bases). The CDR3 loop spans 11 amino acids. The V gene's germline CDR1 is SQVTM and CDR2 ANQGSEA. V lost 3 bases to trimming and J lost 6 bases, with 9 bases between them. DNA of the CDR3: TGCAGCGTTGAGGGGGGTGGCGAGCAGTACTTC. Translated: CSVEGGGEQYF.

The table lists this clone with a count of one. The chain couples TRBV5-6 to TRBJ2-2, with 8 positions matching TRBD1. This CDR3 has 16 amino acids. J gave up 6 bases and V 0 bases, and 7 bases lay outside the gene matches. The V gene's germline CDR1 is SGHDT and CDR2 YYEEEE. This CDR3 reads CASSLGQGKVAGELFF. CDR3 in DNA: TGTGCCAGCAGCTTGGGACAGGGGAAGGTCGCCGGGGAGCTGTTTTTT.

This sequence joins TRBV5-4 and TRBJ1-2; D may be TRBD1 (6 bases). The CDR3 runs 13 residues. CDR1 and CDR2 (germline): SGHNT, YYREEE (reference sequence). Between the trimmed V and J ends, which lost 4 bases and 2 bases, there was a span of 9 bases. The CDR3: CASSVTGNYGYTF. In DNA form, the CDR3 reads TGTGCCAGCAGCGTAACAGGGAACTATGGCTACACCTTC.

V usage is TRBV11-2 and J usage is TRBJ2-5; 12 bases align to TRBD2. Germline CDR1 reads SGHAT; CDR2 reads FQNNGV. J was trimmed by 4 bases and V by 3 bases; bases with no gene match: 0. CDR3 length: 14 residues. The CDR3 nucleotides are TGTGCCAGCAGCTTGGGACTAGCGGGAGAGACCCAGTACTTC. Amino acids: CASSLGLAGETQYF.

This chain connects TRBV7-3 to TRBJ2-2; D may be TRBD2 (5 bases). V was clipped by 5 bases and J by 2 bases, with 9 bases between them. The CDR3 runs 14 residues. The germline V gene encodes CDR1 SGHTA and CDR2 FQGTGA. CDR3 nucleotide sequence: TGTGCCAGCAGCCCGACTAAAAACACCGGGGAGCTGTTTTTT. It is translated as CASSPTKNTGELFF.

CDR3 coding DNA: TGTGCCAGCAGCCCTCGAGTGGGACAGGGGGTCTATGGCTACACCTTC. Protein: CASSPRVGQGVYGYTF. The chain has TRBV11-2 and TRBJ1-2, with 11 bases lining up with TRBD1. Germline lookup yields CDR1 SGHAT and CDR2 FQNNGV. V was clipped by 5 bases and J by 4 bases; unmatched bases: 9. The CDR3 is 16 residues long. The variable domain in full, with the rest retrieved from reference TRBV11-2 and TRBJ1-2, is EAGVAQSPRYKIIEKRQSVAFWCNPISGHATLYWYQQILGQGPKLLIQFQNNGVVDDSQLPKDRFSAERLKGVDSTLKIQPAKLEDSAVYLCASSPRVGQGVYGYTFGSGTRLTVV.

The chain recombines TRBV5-4 with TRBJ2-7, with TRBD1 matching over 8 bases. V lost 4 bases, J lost 0 bases, and 9 bases stayed unmatched. CDR3 length equals 16 residues. Germline CDR1 SGHNT, CDR2 YYREEE (reference sequence). This chain's CDR3 is CASSPTGTGSSYEQYF. CDR3 sequence (DNA): TGTGCCAGCAGCCCCACGGGGACAGGCAGCTCCTACGAGCAGTACTTC.

The chain carries TRBV5-6 and TRBJ1-5, with 9 bases lining up with TRBD1. The CDR3 is made up of 14 amino acids. V gave up 4 bases and J gave up 5 bases; unmatched junction bases: 4. CDR1 SGHDT and CDR2 YYEEEE come from the germline V gene. DNA for the CDR3: TGTGCCAGCAGCCTGGGACAGGGTCATCAGCCCCAGCATTTT. Amino acid sequence: CASSLGQGHQPQHF.

The chain couples TRBV7-2 to TRBJ1-2, with 7 bases aligning to TRBD1. The CDR3 length is 14 residues. Germline lookup yields CDR1 SGHTA and CDR2 FQGNSA. Trimming took 5 bases from V and 3 from J; bases not matched to a gene: 6. CDR3 protein: CASSNPTGYYGYTF. The CDR3 DNA sequence: TGTGCCAGCAGCAACCCGACAGGGTACTATGGCTACACCTTC.